This T cell receptor (beta chain) is drawn from a study of CD8 T cells in ankylosing spondylitis. Study-wide findings and caveats: Significant enrichment of disease-linked clones was reported in matched ankylosing spondylitis synovial fluid. Clones linked with disease were CD8+ and fairly uncommon in the peripheral blood. Past research had described some motif variants in reactive arthritis synovial fluid and blood.

With V trimmed by 2 bases and J by 3 bases, 6 bases remained unmatched. The CDR3 totals 15 residues. CDR1 is DFQATT and CDR2 is SNEGSKA in the germline V gene (reference sequence). Library preparation for TCR beta used quantitative 5'-RACE with molecular barcodes. TCRdb re-derived calls from the 5' RACE reads in MiXCR, one entry per CDR3 protein. The data show roughly 180,000 distinct CDR3 sequences, 9.5% to 10% seen once. This clonotype was observed at least ten times. Antigen: not known. The rearrangement joins TRBV20-1 to TRBJ2-2; TRBD2 aligns across 7 bases. The sequence was collected from a female donor with ankylosing spondylitis or in good health (not recorded which). The sequenced sample was blood, either unsorted or a sorted T cell fraction (not recorded which). The CDR3 nucleotides are TGCAGTGCTAGATTCCTAGCGGATCACACCGGGGAGCTGTTTTTT. Its protein product is CSARFLADHTGELFF.